These T cell receptor beta chains were read from a single sample in a study of T cells in Graves' hyperthyroidism and ophthalmopathy. TCRdb re-called the multiplex PCR reads through MiXCR, storing one row per CDR3 protein. The sample yields roughly 400,000 distinct CDR3 sequences, around 25% seen once. Material for sequencing was blood. The receptors here all came from a man between 45 and 60 years old with Graves' hyperthyroidism. CDR3s include the opening cysteine and the closing phenylalanine or tryptophan. Each record gives: J gene, D gene, V gene, clone size, CDR3 protein, CDR3 DNA. The D gene is left open where the match is weak. Expanded clones are given a class, and other clones once, few, many or no size at all.

TRBJ2-3	NA	TRBV6-1	NA	CASSEARGGDTQYF	TGTGCCAGCAGTGAAGCCCGGGGAGGCGATACGCAGTATTTT
TRBJ2-7	NA	TRBV20-1	NA	CSAREITRGVEQYF	TGCAGTGCTAGAGAAATAACGCGAGGAGTCGAGCAGTACTTC
TRBJ2-3	NA	TRBV11-2	many	CASSLGGSFSTDTQYF	TGTGCCAGCAGCTTAGGAGGGAGTTTTAGCACAGATACGCAGTATTTT
TRBJ1-2	NA	TRBV3-1	NA	CASSDRFIGGYTF	TGTGCCAGCTCAGATCGCTTTATAGGCGGCTACACCTTC
TRBJ2-1	NA	TRBV6-1	few	CASSWDGFYNEQFF	TGTGCCAGCAGCTGGGACGGCTTCTACAATGAGCAGTTCTTC
TRBJ2-1	NA	TRBV12-3/TRBV12-4	many	CASSFGTQGDEQFF	TGTGCCAGCAGTTTTGGGACCCAGGGCGATGAGCAGTTCTTC
TRBJ2-1	NA	TRBV5-1	many	CASSLARGYYNEQFF	TGCGCCAGCAGCTTGGCCAGGGGTTACTACAATGAGCAGTTCTTC
TRBJ2-1	TRBD2	TRBV7-2	many	CASSLGTSSFNEQFF	TGTGCCAGCAGCTTAGGGACTAGCTCATTCAATGAGCAGTTCTTC
TRBJ2-3	NA	TRBV3-1	many	CASSQELGTQYF	TGTGCCAGCAGCCAAGAGTTGGGTACGCAGTATTTT
TRBJ1-1	NA	TRBV4-1	few	CASSQVAGQPTLSSEAFF	TGCGCCAGCAGCCAAGTAGCCGGACAGCCCACACTTAGTTCTGAAGCTTTCTTT
TRBJ1-5	NA	TRBV20-1	few	CSAEFSGLKGNQPQHF	TGCAGTGCTGAATTCTCGGGACTAAAAGGCAATCAGCCCCAGCATTTT
TRBJ2-1	TRBD1	TRBV7-9	few	CASSTGNYNEQFF	TGTGCCAGTTCGACAGGGAACTACAATGAGCAGTTCTTC
TRBJ1-3	TRBD1	TRBV3-1	NA	CASSPTGGSGNTIYF	TGTGCCAGCAGCCCGACAGGGGGGTCCGGAAACACCATATATTTT
TRBJ2-1	NA	TRBV2	many	CASSLGQSNEQFF	TGTGCCAGCAGTTTAGGACAGTCCAATGAGCAGTTCTTC
TRBJ2-3	NA	TRBV9	NA	CASAGTGHSTDTQYF	TGTGCCAGCGCAGGAACGGGACACAGCACAGATACGCAGTATTTT
TRBJ1-4	TRBD1	TRBV28	NA	CASKRQGDEKLFF	TGTGCCAGCAAGAGACAGGGAGACGAAAAACTGTTTTTT
TRBJ2-5	NA	TRBV3-1	many	CASSQGASRLQETQYF	TGTGCCAGCAGCCAAGGGGCTTCCAGGCTACAAGAGACCCAGTACTTC
TRBJ2-5	NA	TRBV9	few	CASSGGPLETQYF	TGTGCCAGCAGCGGTGGACCCTTGGAGACCCAGTACTTC
TRBJ1-1	NA	TRBV2	many	CASSQRHLAYLGTEAFF	TGTGCCAGCAGTCAGCGACACCTAGCGTATCTCGGCACTGAAGCTTTCTTT
TRBJ1-5	TRBD1	TRBV19	NA	CASSISDRGGQPQHF	TGTGCCAGTAGTATTTCGGACAGGGGAGGGCAGCCCCAGCATTTT
TRBJ2-1	TRBD2	TRBV11-3	many	CASSPRTSGRHEQFF	TGTGCCAGCAGCCCTCGAACTAGCGGGAGGCATGAGCAGTTCTTC
TRBJ2-3	TRBD1	TRBV5-1	NA	CASSLDLRTGGPDTQYF	TGCGCCAGCAGCTTGGATTTACGGACAGGGGGCCCCGATACGCAGTATTTT
TRBJ2-3	TRBD2	TRBV25-1	NA	CASSFGLAQDTQYF	TGTGCCAGCAGCTTCGGACTAGCACAAGATACGCAGTATTTT
TRBJ2-7	TRBD1	TRBV6-5	NA	CASRVTPGQGPYEQYF	TGTGCCAGCAGGGTGACCCCGGGACAGGGACCCTACGAGCAGTACTTC
TRBJ2-5	NA	TRBV7-8	many	CASSLWEGTQYF	TGTGCCAGCAGCTTATGGGAAGGGACCCAGTACTTC
TRBJ2-1	TRBD2	TRBV7-9	NA	CASSPARTSVHEQFF	TGTGCCAGCAGCCCTGCCCGGACTAGCGTCCATGAGCAGTTCTTC